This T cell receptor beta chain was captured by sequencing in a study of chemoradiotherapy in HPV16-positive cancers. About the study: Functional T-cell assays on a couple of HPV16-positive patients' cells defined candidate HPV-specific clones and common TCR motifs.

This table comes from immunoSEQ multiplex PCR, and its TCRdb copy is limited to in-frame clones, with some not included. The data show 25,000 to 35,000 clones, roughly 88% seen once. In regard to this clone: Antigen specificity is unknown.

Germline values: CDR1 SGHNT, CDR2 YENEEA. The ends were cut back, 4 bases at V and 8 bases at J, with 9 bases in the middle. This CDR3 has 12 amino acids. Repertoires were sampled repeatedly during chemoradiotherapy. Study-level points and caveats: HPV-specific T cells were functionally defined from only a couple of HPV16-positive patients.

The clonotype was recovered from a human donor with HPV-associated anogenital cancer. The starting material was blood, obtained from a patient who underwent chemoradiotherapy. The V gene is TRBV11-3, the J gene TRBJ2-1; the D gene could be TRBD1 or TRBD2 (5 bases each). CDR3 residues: CASSSQGDEQFF. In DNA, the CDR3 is TGTGCCAGCAGCTCTCAGGGAGATGAGCAGTTCTTC.